This T cell receptor (beta chain) originates from a study of cytomegalovirus exposure and HLA in healthy donors. Study-level results: In a later analysis, productive TCRs from donors in an Asian-associated ancestry cluster reportedly carried fewer N-insertions than the cohort mean. With further analysis later on, most CMV-associated TCR beta chains appeared HLA-restricted.

Note on this clone: Its specificity is unknown.

PCR used 60 Vbeta primers and 13 Jbeta primers. Original handling: About 9.9 million of the 60 million to 90 million unique TCR beta chains counted in a later analysis were shared. Here immunoSEQ multiplex PCR was the method, and the copy in TCRdb shows in-frame clones only, minus some. The DNA gave D and trimming, while V, J and clone size come from that table. Of roughly 120,000 clones listed, about three quarters are singletons. The sample consisted of PBMCs. The sequence was collected from a woman aged 40 to 50 in good health and CMV-seropositive.

CDR3 amino acids: CASSLDTALPTFEAFF. CDR3 sequence (DNA): TGTGCCAGCAGCTTGGATACAGCACTGCCTACCTTCGAAGCTTTCTTT. J is TRBJ1-1 and V is TRBV5-4; D uncertain. CDR1 and CDR2 from the germline V gene are SGHNT and YYREEE (reference sequence). V gave up 0 bases and J gave up 8 bases, with 20 bases separating them. The CDR3 spans 16 residues.